The 21 T cell receptor beta chains reported below all come from one sample, sequenced in a study of CD8 T cells in ankylosing spondylitis. From the 5' RACE reads, TCRdb called clonotypes with MiXCR, one entry per CDR3 protein. This repertoire shows around 130,000 distinct CDR3 sequences, approximately 6.8% found once; its top ten account for 12%. Sequenced: blood, either unsorted or a sorted T cell fraction (not recorded which). The receptors were gathered from a male donor with ankylosing spondylitis or in good health (not recorded which).

This clonotype showed up many times. The V and J genes are TRBV29-1 and TRBJ1-1; TRBD1 matches 7 bases. Looked up from germline, CDR1 is SQVTM and CDR2 is ANQGSEA. CDR3 length equals 13 residues. With 6 bases clipped from V and 0 bases from J, the junction kept 4 bases outside the gene matches. The CDR3 loop is CSVGQHMNTEAFF. CDR3 DNA sequence: TGCAGCGTGGGACAGCATATGAACACTGAAGCTTTCTTT.

This clonotype came up many times. J is TRBJ1-4 and V is TRBV10-3; a possible D gene is TRBD1 (6 bases). This CDR3 has 13 residues. The V gene lost 11 bases and the J gene lost 7 bases, with 17 bases spanning the gap. Germline values: CDR1 ENHRY, CDR2 SYGVKD. DNA for the CDR3: TGTGCCCCCAGGACCTTGGGGGCTGAAAAACTGTTTTTT. Protein: CAPRTLGAEKLFF.

This clonotype was recorded many times. V and J are TRBV7-2 and TRBJ2-7, with 9 bases that match TRBD1. CDR3 length: 15 residues. Germline V gene lookup returns CDR1 SGHTA and CDR2 FQGNSA. V shed 3 bases and J 2 bases; nucleotides not matched to a gene: 5. The DNA for the CDR3 is TGTGCCAGCAGCTTGGGACAGGGAGATACCTACGAGCAGTACTTC. As protein: CASSLGQGDTYEQYF.

This clonotype has more than one count but fewer than ten. V gene TRBV7-9 combines with J gene TRBJ2-4; tentatively, D is TRBD1 or TRBD2 (5 bases each). Germline V gene data show CDR1 as SEHNR and CDR2 as FQNEAQ (reference sequence). With 5 bases removed from V and 5 bases from J, the gap between germline ends came to 13 bases. The CDR3 extends over 14 amino acids. CDR3 sequence: CASSPGTAENIQYF. CDR3 in DNA: TGTGCCAGCAGCCCCGGGACCGCTGAAAACATTCAGTACTTC.

This clonotype was recorded at least ten times. The genes are TRBV7-2 and TRBJ1-2; no clear D gene. Trimming pared 0 bases from V and 4 bases from J, leaving 9 bases between. This CDR3 has 14 amino acids. Germline V gene lookup returns CDR1 SGHTA and CDR2 FQGNSA. The CDR3 sequence is CASSLATGSYGYTF. In nucleotides, the CDR3 is TGTGCCAGCAGCTTAGCGACCGGGAGCTATGGCTACACCTTC. Variable domain in full (rest from reference TRBV7-2 and TRBJ1-2): GAGVSQSPSNKVTEKGKDVELRCDPISGHTALYWYRQSLGQGLEFLIYFQGNSAPDKSGLPSDRFSAERTGGSVSTLTIQRTQQEDSAVYLCASSLATGSYGYTFGSGTRLTVV.

Many counts were recorded for this clonotype. The J gene is TRBJ2-1, the V gene TRBV20-1; perhaps TRBD1 as D (7 bases). This CDR3 comprises 15 residues. CDR1 and CDR2 (germline): DFQATT, SNEGSKA (reference sequence). V dropped 6 bases and J dropped 0 bases, with 15 bases sitting between them. CDR3 loop: CSAGGQPSSYNEQFF. Written as DNA, the CDR3 is TGCAGTGCGGGGGGACAGCCGAGCTCCTACAATGAGCAGTTCTTC.

This clonotype was counted ten times or more. V and J are TRBV3-1 and TRBJ2-6, with D possibly called TRBD1 or TRBD2 (5 bases each). V shed 0 bases and J shed 1 base, with 16 bases lying between them. The CDR3 consists of 19 residues. CDR1 and CDR2 (germline): LGHDT, YNNKEL (reference sequence). CDR3 sequence (DNA): TGTGCCAGCAGCCAAGAGTGGGACCTGCGGGTTTCTGGGGCCAACGTCCTGACTTTC. Its protein product is CASSQEWDLRVSGANVLTF. The entire variable domain, with the rest obtained from reference TRBV3-1 and TRBJ2-6, is as follows: DTAVSQTPKYLVTQMGNDKSIKCEQNLGHDTMYWYKQDSKKFLKIMFSYNNKELIINETVPNRFSPKSPDKAHLNLHINSLELGDSAVYFCASSQEWDLRVSGANVLTFGAGSRLTVL.

This clonotype has a count of ten or more. J is TRBJ1-5 and V is TRBV12-3 or TRBV12-4; weak D call: TRBD1 (5 bases). The V gene lost 6 bases and the J gene lost 2 bases, with 11 bases spanning the gap. The CDR3 runs to 14 residues. The chain's CDR3 is CASREGVGNQPQHF. CDR3 sequence (DNA): TGTGCCAGCAGGGAAGGGGTTGGCAATCAGCCCCAGCATTTT.

CDR3 region: CASSQGGSYGYTF. CDR3 nucleotide sequence: TGTGCCAGCAGCCAAGGGGGCAGCTATGGCTACACCTTC. The gene calls are TRBV14 and TRBJ1-2, with D possibly matching TRBD1 (5 bases). The CDR3 length is 13 residues. Germline CDR1 reads SGHDN; CDR2 reads FVKESK. The ends were cut back, 1 base at V and 4 bases at J, with 7 bases in the middle.

This clonotype came up many times. The chain employs TRBV20-1 and TRBJ2-2, with TRBD2 matching 7 bases. This CDR3 has 13 residues. Losses at the gene ends were 6 bases for V and 7 bases for J; bases not matched to a gene: 8. Germline values: CDR1 DFQATT, CDR2 SNEGSKA (reference sequence). Written as DNA, the CDR3 is TGCAGTGCCACCCGGACTAGACACGGGGAGCTGTTTTTT. Translation: CSATRTRHGELFF.

This clonotype was counted many times. The chain carries TRBV7-9 and TRBJ1-1, with 7 bases identical to TRBD1. Germline CDR1 and CDR2: SEHNR and FQNEAQ (reference sequence). The CDR3 consists of 14 residues. J was trimmed by 5 bases and V by 5 bases; bases with no gene match: 8. As DNA, the CDR3 is TGTGCCAGCAGCGCCCAAACAGGGGTGACTGAAGCTTTCTTT. This encodes CASSAQTGVTEAFF.

This clonotype appeared many times. The rearrangement joins TRBV20-1 to TRBJ2-5, with 10 positions matching TRBD2. The CDR3 runs 17 residues. Unmatched junction bases numbered 9, after V lost 2 bases and J lost 0 bases. Germline CDR1 and CDR2: DFQATT and SNEGSKA (reference sequence). In DNA, the CDR3 is TGCAGTGCTAGAAGACTAGCGGGCACGTCTAACCAAGAGACCCAGTACTTC. It yields the protein CSARRLAGTSNQETQYF.

This clonotype was seen at least ten times. The V and J genes are TRBV9 and TRBJ1-6, with 12 bases that match TRBD1. The CDR3 is made up of 18 amino acids. The junction had 14 bases not matched to a gene; V was cut back by 3 bases and J by 10 bases. Per germline, CDR1 SGDLS and CDR2 YYNGEE. CDR3 DNA sequence: TGTGCCAGCAGCGGACAGGGACAGGGGGCGCATCTCAGGTCACCCCTCCACTTT. Amino acids: CASSGQGQGAHLRSPLHF.

This clonotype was counted many times. V is TRBV4-2 and J is TRBJ2-1, with TRBD2 identical over 8 bases. After removal of 4 bases from V and 9 bases from J, the junction contained 17 bases not matched to a gene. This CDR3 region has 17 residues. The germline gives CDR1 LGHNA, CDR2 YNFKEQ. The CDR3 protein is CASSRLSGGAVDSEQFF. Here the CDR3 DNA reads TGTGCCAGCAGCCGCCTCTCGGGGGGGGCGGTGGATAGTGAGCAGTTCTTC.

V gene TRBV11-2 combines with J gene TRBJ2-7, with 7 bases fitting TRBD2. CDR3 size: 15 residues. V dropped 4 bases and J dropped 7; count of bases not matched to a gene: 13. Germline V lookup: CDR1 SGHAT, CDR2 FQNNGV. CDR3: CASSSPKRGTLEQYF. CDR3 coding DNA: TGTGCCAGCAGCTCCCCAAAGCGGGGTACTTTAGAGCAGTACTTC.

This clonotype was observed at least ten times. The rearrangement uses TRBV5-6 and TRBJ2-7; the D call may be TRBD1 or TRBD2 (6 bases each). V lost 5 bases, J lost 1 base, and 10 bases lay in between. The germline gives CDR1 SGHDT, CDR2 YYEEEE. This CDR3 is 13 amino acids long. Here the CDR3 DNA reads TGTGCCAGCAGTGGAGGGGGATCCTACGAGCAGTACTTC. It translates to CASSGGGSYEQYF.

This clonotype was seen repeatedly, ten times or more. V and J are TRBV5-1 and TRBJ1-4; TRBD1 might be the D (5 bases). CDR1 and CDR2 (germline): SGHRS, YFSETQ. The CDR3 spans 15 residues. V was clipped by 0 bases and J by 6 bases, with 12 bases between them. The CDR3 loop reads CASSLAGLGDEKLFF. For the CDR3, the DNA is TGCGCCAGCAGCTTGGCGGGGTTGGGGGATGAAAAACTGTTTTTT.

There are many counts of this clonotype. The chain employs TRBV24-1 and TRBJ2-1, with 10 bases that match TRBD2. This CDR3 has 15 residues. V dropped 9 bases and J dropped 8; count of bases not matched to a gene: 12. Germline V gene data show CDR1 as KGHDR and CDR2 as SFDVKD. CDR3 sequence: CATRGPSGSIDEQFF. The CDR3 region has the DNA TGTGCCACCCGCGGGCCTAGCGGGAGTATCGATGAGCAGTTCTTC.

This clonotype was recorded at least ten times. The chain is built from TRBV3-1 and TRBJ2-7; either TRBD1 or TRBD2 may supply D (5 bases each). V lost 3 bases and J 2 bases, leaving 11 bases between the germline ends. This CDR3 is built from 14 residues. Germline V lookup: CDR1 LGHDT, CDR2 YNNKEL (reference sequence). CDR3 coding DNA: TGTGCCAGCAGCCAGGGACCTCCCCCCTACGAGCAGTACTTC. This gives the protein CASSQGPPPYEQYF.

This clonotype appeared many times. V usage is TRBV7-8 and J usage is TRBJ2-3; 11 nucleotides match TRBD2. Losses at the gene ends were 1 base for V and 2 bases for J; bases not matched to a gene: 2. This CDR3 spans 16 amino acids. Looked up from germline, CDR1 is SGHVS and CDR2 is FQNEAQ. CDR3 region: CASSLELAGATDTQYF. The CDR3 bases are TGTGCCAGCAGCTTAGAACTAGCGGGGGCCACAGATACGCAGTATTTT.

Notes on this clonotype: A much larger clone sits a single nucleotide away, making a read error possible. This sequence joins TRBV20-1 and TRBJ2-5; D may be TRBD1 or TRBD2 (5 bases each). The CDR3 contains 15 residues. CDR1 is DFQATT, CDR2 SNEGSKA, per germline (reference sequence). CDR3 in DNA: TGCAGTCCTAGAGAGCCGCGAGGGGCGGAAGAGACCCAGTACTTC. This codes for CSPREPRGAEETQYF.